The 20 T cell receptor beta chains below come from one sample, sequenced in a study of T cell responses to AZD1222 COVID-19 vaccine. This table comes from immunoSEQ multiplex PCR, and its TCRdb copy is limited to in-frame clones, with some not included. The repertoire holds 80,000 or so clones, roughly 90% seen once, with approximately 4.5% in the top ten. This specimen was peripheral blood, taken 28 days after the second AZD1222 dose. Receptors were obtained from an adult who received the AZD1222 COVID-19 vaccine.

This clone was observed a single time. J is TRBJ2-7 and V is TRBV6-5; 8 bases match TRBD2. This CDR3 contains 14 residues. J lost 2 bases, V lost 6 bases, and 6 bases had no gene match. Looked up from germline, CDR1 is MNHEY and CDR2 is SVGAGI. CDR3 region: CASSSGGTPYEQYF. CDR3 coding DNA: TGTGCCAGCAGCTCGGGAGGGACGCCCTACGAGCAGTACTTC.

The chain links TRBV2 to TRBJ2-7, with TRBD2 matching 8 bases. This CDR3 spans 15 amino acids. V was pared by 1 base and J by 0 bases, with 2 bases of the junction left unmatched. Germline values: CDR1 SNHLY, CDR2 FYNNEI. CDR3 bases: TGTGCCAGCAGTGAAGGGAGCGGGGGCTCCTACGAGCAGTACTTC. This codes for CASSEGSGGSYEQYF. The whole variable domain, filled in from reference TRBV2 and TRBJ2-7, reads EPEVTQTPSHQVTQMGQEVILRCVPISNHLYFYWYRQILGQKVEFLVSFYNNEISEKSEIFDDQFSVERPDGSNFTLKIRSTKLEDSAMYFCASSEGSGGSYEQYFGPGTRLTVT.

The genes are TRBV19 and TRBJ1-1, with 8 bases that match TRBD1. V lost 5 bases to trimming and J lost 0 bases; unmatched junction nucleotides: 11. Germline CDR1 reads LNHDA; CDR2 reads SQIVND (reference sequence). This CDR3 is built from 17 residues. The CDR3 bases are TGTGCCAGTAGTCCTTTCGGACAGGGAGACCTGAACACTGAAGCTTTCTTT. This translates into CASSPFGQGDLNTEAFF. Together with reference TRBV19 and TRBJ1-1, the CDR3 gives the full variable domain: DGGITQSPKYLFRKEGQNVTLSCEQNLNHDAMYWYRQDPGQGLRLIYYSQIVNDFQKGDIAEGYSVSREKKESFPLTVTSAQKNPTAFYLCASSPFGQGDLNTEAFFGQGTRLTVV.

This chain uses TRBV7-6 with TRBJ2-1; 8 positions agree with TRBD2. Germline V gives CDR1 SGHVS, CDR2 FNYEAQ. The CDR3 has 13 amino acids. V lost 4 bases to trimming and J lost 8 bases; unmatched junction nucleotides: 4. CDR3 nucleotide sequence: TGTGCCAGCAGCTCCGGAGCGGGGGATGAGCAGTTCTTC. It encodes CASSSGAGDEQFF.

The J gene is TRBJ2-3, the V gene TRBV27; a possible D gene is TRBD2 (5 bases). The CDR3 runs 15 residues. Trimming took 7 bases from V and 2 from J, leaving 16 bases between them. Per the germline V gene, CDR1 is MNHEY and CDR2 is SMNVEV (reference sequence). This CDR3 is CASTYRTPDTDTQYF. CDR3 DNA: TGTGCCAGCACTTATAGGACTCCTGACACAGATACGCAGTATTTT.

Here the CDR3 reads CSAQRDRGSYEQYF. The CDR3 nucleotides read TGCAGCGCCCAGCGGGACAGGGGTTCCTACGAGCAGTACTTC. The rearrangement uses TRBV29-1 and TRBJ2-7; 10 nucleotides match TRBD1. Germline values: CDR1 SQVTM, CDR2 ANQGSEA. J lost 1 base, V lost 7 bases, and 7 bases had no gene match. The CDR3 sequence is 14 residues long.

The chain carries TRBV11-3 and TRBJ2-1; the D is unclear. CDR1 is SGHNT, CDR2 YENEEA, per germline. V was cut by 1 base and J by 6 bases, with 4 bases left in between. The CDR3 sequence is 12 residues long. The CDR3 DNA reads TGTGCCAGCAGCTTAGGGCCCAATGAGCAGTTCTTC. Protein sequence: CASSLGPNEQFF.

This chain links TRBV6-1 with TRBJ1-3; possible D gene TRBD1, 5 bases. The germline V gene encodes CDR1 MNHNS and CDR2 SASEGT. CDR3 length: 15 amino acids. Trimming pared 3 bases from V and 4 bases from J, leaving 13 bases between. DNA for the CDR3: TGTGCCAGCAGTGATCAGGGTTTGAGGGGAAACACCATATATTTT. It is translated as CASSDQGLRGNTIYF.

This clone has only one observation. The rearrangement links TRBV12-3 or TRBV12-4 to TRBJ1-2; no firm D call. CDR3 size: 13 residues. Trimming stripped 11 bases from V and 3 bases from J, with 16 bases between. CDR3 in amino acids: CASSPGWDYGYTF. In DNA, the CDR3 is TGTGCCTCCTCCCCCGGGTGGGACTATGGCTACACCTTC.

The V and J genes are TRBV2 and TRBJ1-1; D not certain. CDR1 and CDR2 from the germline V gene are SNHLY and FYNNEI. The CDR3 covers 14 residues. The ends were cut back, 0 bases at V and 5 bases at J, with 10 bases in the middle. CDR3 nucleotide sequence: TGTGCCAGCAGTGAAGCGAAGAGTGGGACTGAAGCTTTCTTT. Translated: CASSEAKSGTEAFF.

This chain joins TRBV29-1 and TRBJ2-4; perhaps D is TRBD1 or TRBD2 (6 bases each). V lost 7 bases and J lost 0, with 16 bases in between. Germline CDR1 SQVTM, CDR2 ANQGSEA. CDR3 length: 15 residues. In DNA form, the CDR3 reads TGCAGCGCTAGGGGGGAGTCACTAGCCAAAAACATTCAGTACTTC. Translated, it gives CSARGESLAKNIQYF.

This sequence joins TRBV30 and TRBJ1-6; D is ambiguous. This CDR3 is built from 17 residues. The ends were cut back, 0 bases at V and 9 bases at J, with 21 bases in the middle. CDR1 is GTSNPN and CDR2 is SVGIG in the germline V gene (reference sequence). This CDR3 is CAWSVPPPAAGRSPLHF. CDR3 in DNA: TGTGCCTGGAGTGTACCTCCCCCGGCGGCCGGGCGTTCACCCCTCCACTTT.

The rearrangement links TRBV30 to TRBJ2-3, with D perhaps matching TRBD1 (6 bases). Germline V gene data show CDR1 as GTSNPN and CDR2 as SVGIG (reference sequence). Deletions cut 1 base from V and 7 bases from J, with 12 bases between. The CDR3 is made up of 13 amino acids. CDR3 in DNA: TGTGCCTGGAGTGGTAATACAGGGAATACGCAGTATTTT. Protein: CAWSGNTGNTQYF.

The V and J genes are TRBV6-5 and TRBJ1-4; D is ambiguous. The germline V and J ends were trimmed by 8 bases and 4 bases, with 11 bases remaining between them. The CDR3 has 13 residues. Germline loops: CDR1 MNHEY, CDR2 SVGAGI. The DNA for the CDR3 is TGTGCCAGCTCCGTCGGAATTAATGAAAAACTGTTTTTT. Amino acids: CASSVGINEKLFF.

The chain uses TRBV4-1 and TRBJ2-1; 10 nucleotides agree with TRBD2. The germline V gene encodes CDR1 MGHRA and CDR2 YSYEKL. This CDR3 contains 15 residues. V was pared by 2 bases and J by 10 bases, with 8 bases of the junction left unmatched. DNA of the CDR3: TGCGCCAGCAGCCAACCTAGCGGGAGATCTGGCGAGCAGTTCTTC. This sequence encodes CASSQPSGRSGEQFF.

The V gene is TRBV3-1 (or the pseudogene TRBV3-2), the J gene TRBJ1-5; D call uncertain. CDR1 LGHDT and CDR2 YNNKEL come from the germline V gene (reference sequence). The CDR3 length is 13 residues. The ends were cut back, 0 bases at V and 0 bases at J, with 0 bases in the middle. CDR3 in amino acids: CASSQDSNQPQHF. CDR3 sequence (DNA): TGTGCCAGCAGCCAAGATAGCAATCAGCCCCAGCATTTT.

The chain recombines TRBV5-6 with TRBJ1-4, with D perhaps TRBD1 (5 bases). The germline V gene encodes CDR1 SGHDT and CDR2 YYEEEE. Trimming took off 4 bases at V and 2 bases at J, with 15 bases between the two ends. The CDR3 contains 16 residues. The CDR3 bases are TGTGCCAGCAGCGTGGAGGGGTTAGGGACTAATGAAAAACTGTTTTTT. This encodes CASSVEGLGTNEKLFF.

Points on this clone: The junction differs from germline at one of its ends, possibly a read error. The rearrangement links TRBV3-1 (or the pseudogene TRBV3-2) to TRBJ2-1; 10 bases are a match to TRBD1. The CDR3 loop spans 14 amino acids. From germline, CDR1 is LGHDT and CDR2 YNNKEL (reference sequence). CDR3 DNA: TGTGCCAGCAGCCAAGCCAGACAGGGGGCCAGATTACTCTTC. Its protein is CASSQARQGARLLF.

This chain connects TRBV11-2 to TRBJ2-1; D perhaps matches TRBD2 (6 bases). Between the trimmed V and J ends, which lost 2 bases and 10 bases, there was a span of 12 bases. CDR1 SGHAT and CDR2 FQNNGV come from the germline V gene. The CDR3 contains 13 residues. CDR3 bases: TGTGCCAGCAGCTTATATCGGGAGTGGGAGCAGTTCTTC. Encoded protein: CASSLYREWEQFF.

This chain uses TRBV21-1 with TRBJ2-7; the table calls TRBD1, which could not be checked here. TRBV21-1 is deemed a pseudogene. This CDR3 is 11 amino acids long. The CDR3 DNA is TGTGCCAGCAGCAACACCTACGAGCAGTACTTC. Its protein is CASSNTYEQYF.